This is a list of T cell receptor beta chains from one sample in a study of blood T cells in healthy people across ages. TCRdb re-analysed the 5' RACE reads in MiXCR, keeping a single row per CDR3 protein. Of 950,000 to 1,200,000 distinct CDR3 sequences listed, 30% to 40% are singletons. Sequencing used blood. The receptors derive from a man in his late teens or twenties in good health. CDR3s include the opening cysteine and the closing phenylalanine or tryptophan. The order of the fields is clone size, D gene, J gene, V gene, CDR3 protein, CDR3 DNA. D genes are given only for firm matches. Some rows mark clone size as missing; the rest say once, few, many or name a class of expanded clone.

abundance: once; d_gene: -; j_gene: TRBJ2-3; v_gene: TRBV7-2; CDR3aa: CASSLTRVTLSTDTQYF; CDR3nt: TGTGCCAGCAGCTTAACCCGGGTCACACTTAGCACAGATACGCAGTATTTT
abundance: few; d_gene: -; j_gene: TRBJ2-5; v_gene: TRBV7-3; CDR3aa: CASSLTANEQYF; CDR3nt: TGTGCCAGCAGCTTAACAGCCAATGAGCAGTACTTC
abundance: -; d_gene: -; j_gene: TRBJ1-1; v_gene: TRBV21-1; CDR3aa: CASSKAYLIQGAFF; CDR3nt: TGTGCCAGCAGCAAAGCGTATTTAATCCAGGGGGCTTTCTTT
abundance: many; d_gene: -; j_gene: TRBJ2-5; v_gene: TRBV12-3/TRBV12-4; CDR3aa: CASSWQGITETQYF; CDR3nt: TGTGCCAGCAGTTGGCAGGGAATTACAGAGACCCAGTACTTC
abundance: -; d_gene: -; j_gene: TRBJ1-1; v_gene: TRBV7-9; CDR3aa: CASSSTSPDQMLDTEAFF; CDR3nt: TGTGCCAGCAGCTCTACCTCCCCGGACCAGATGTTAGACACTGAAGCTTTCTTT
abundance: -; d_gene: -; j_gene: TRBJ1-4; v_gene: TRBV2; CDR3aa: CASRETVNNEKLFF; CDR3nt: TGTGCCAGCAGGGAGACAGTCAATAATGAAAAACTGTTTTTT
abundance: few; d_gene: TRBD1; j_gene: TRBJ1-1; v_gene: TRBV29-1; CDR3aa: CSVLTDRGSNTEAFF; CDR3nt: TGCAGCGTTCTAACGGACAGGGGTTCGAACACTGAAGCTTTCTTT
abundance: -; d_gene: TRBD2; j_gene: TRBJ2-1; v_gene: TRBV5-5; CDR3aa: CASSLGAGFNEQFF; CDR3nt: TGTGCCAGCAGCTTAGGAGCGGGGTTCAATGAGCAGTTCTTC
abundance: -; d_gene: -; j_gene: TRBJ1-4; v_gene: TRBV25-1; CDR3aa: CASSEFRGGDEKLFF; CDR3nt: TGTGCCAGCAGTGAATTCCGGGGGGGAGATGAAAAACTGTTTTTT
abundance: few; d_gene: TRBD2; j_gene: TRBJ2-3; v_gene: TRBV3-1; CDR3aa: CASSQAGGVITDTQYF; CDR3nt: TGTGCCAGCAGCCAAGCGGGGGGGGTGATCACAGATACGCAGTATTTT
abundance: few; d_gene: -; j_gene: TRBJ2-7; v_gene: TRBV7-2; CDR3aa: CASSVSGFLGEQYF; CDR3nt: TGTGCCAGCAGCGTTAGCGGCTTCCTAGGCGAGCAGTACTTC
abundance: few; d_gene: -; j_gene: TRBJ1-4; v_gene: TRBV5-1; CDR3aa: CASSRGPGAEKLFF; CDR3nt: TGCGCCAGCAGCCGAGGCCCGGGGGCGGAAAAACTGTTTTTT
abundance: few; d_gene: -; j_gene: TRBJ1-2; v_gene: TRBV10-3; CDR3aa: CAIRNGAGYGYTF; CDR3nt: TGTGCCATCAGGAATGGGGCTGGCTATGGCTACACCTTC
abundance: once; d_gene: -; j_gene: TRBJ1-5; v_gene: TRBV6-2/TRBV6-3; CDR3aa: CASSYPRGQANQPQHF; CDR3nt: TGTGCCAGCAGTTACCCACGAGGACAAGCCAATCAGCCCCAGCATTTT
abundance: -; d_gene: TRBD2; j_gene: TRBJ2-3; v_gene: TRBV9; CDR3aa: CASSPRGLAGTSSTDTQYF; CDR3nt: TGTGCCAGCAGCCCCCGCGGACTAGCGGGGACTAGTAGCACAGATACGCAGTATTTT
abundance: -; d_gene: TRBD2; j_gene: TRBJ2-7; v_gene: TRBV20-1; CDR3aa: CSAGKAGAYNEQYF; CDR3nt: TGCAGTGCTGGGAAAGCGGGGGCTTACAATGAGCAGTACTTC
abundance: few; d_gene: -; j_gene: TRBJ2-2; v_gene: TRBV7-9; CDR3aa: CASSPFQLNTGELFF; CDR3nt: TGTGCCAGCAGCCCCTTCCAGTTGAACACCGGGGAGCTGTTTTTT
abundance: -; d_gene: -; j_gene: TRBJ2-3; v_gene: TRBV15; CDR3aa: CATSGYLSTDTQYF; CDR3nt: TGTGCCACCAGCGGGTACCTTAGCACAGATACGCAGTATTTT
abundance: few; d_gene: TRBD2; j_gene: TRBJ2-1; v_gene: TRBV4-2; CDR3aa: CASRSSGQSYNEQFF; CDR3nt: TGTGCCAGCAGGAGTAGCGGGCAGTCCTACAATGAGCAGTTCTTC
abundance: few; d_gene: -; j_gene: TRBJ1-2; v_gene: TRBV6-2/TRBV6-3; CDR3aa: CASSSDPGPTALYGYTF; CDR3nt: TGTGCCAGCAGTTCGGATCCGGGACCGACTGCCCTCTATGGCTACACCTTC
abundance: -; d_gene: -; j_gene: TRBJ2-1; v_gene: TRBV18; CDR3aa: CAGSPIRDLGEQFF; CDR3nt: TGTGCCGGCTCACCCATCCGGGACCTAGGAGAGCAGTTCTTC
abundance: -; d_gene: -; j_gene: TRBJ1-2; v_gene: TRBV2; CDR3aa: CASKETNTNYGYTF; CDR3nt: TGTGCCAGCAAGGAGACAAATACTAACTATGGCTACACCTTC
abundance: -; d_gene: -; j_gene: TRBJ1-1; v_gene: TRBV12-3/TRBV12-4; CDR3aa: CASSLALGGLNTEAFF; CDR3nt: TGTGCCAGCAGTTTAGCGCTCGGGGGTCTGAACACTGAAGCTTTCTTT
abundance: -; d_gene: -; j_gene: TRBJ2-5; v_gene: TRBV10-3; CDR3aa: CAISETALNQETQYF; CDR3nt: TGTGCCATCAGTGAGACAGCACTAAACCAAGAGACCCAGTACTTC
abundance: few; d_gene: -; j_gene: TRBJ1-1; v_gene: TRBV7-2; CDR3aa: CASSPERRNTEAFF; CDR3nt: TGTGCCAGCAGCCCCGAAAGAAGGAACACTGAGGCTTTCTTT
abundance: few; d_gene: -; j_gene: TRBJ1-5; v_gene: TRBV12-5; CDR3aa: CASGTPGQPQHF; CDR3nt: TGTGCTAGTGGTACCCCGGGGCAGCCCCAGCATTTT
abundance: -; d_gene: TRBD1; j_gene: TRBJ1-1; v_gene: TRBV28; CDR3aa: CASSSPRQGNTEAFF; CDR3nt: TGTGCCAGTTCCTCTCCGAGACAGGGGAACACTGAAGCTTTCTTT
abundance: -; d_gene: TRBD2; j_gene: TRBJ2-5; v_gene: TRBV6-4; CDR3aa: CVTTTSGGFQETQYF; CDR3nt: TGTGTCACAACCACTAGCGGGGGTTTCCAAGAGACCCAGTACTTC